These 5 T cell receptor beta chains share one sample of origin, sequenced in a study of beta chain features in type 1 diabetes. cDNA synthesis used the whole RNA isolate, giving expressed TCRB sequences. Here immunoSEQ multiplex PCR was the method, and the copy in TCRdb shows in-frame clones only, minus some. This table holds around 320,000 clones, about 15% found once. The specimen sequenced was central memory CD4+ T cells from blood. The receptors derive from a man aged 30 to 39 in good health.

CDR3 sequence: CASSLATGGGYGYTF. CDR3 nucleotide sequence: TGTGCCAGCAGCTTAGCCACAGGGGGCGGCTATGGCTACACCTTC. The chain employs TRBV7-2 and TRBJ1-2; 9 bases are a match to TRBD1. The CDR3 extends over 15 amino acids. V shed 0 bases and J 4 bases; nucleotides not matched to a gene: 3. Germline lookup yields CDR1 SGHTA and CDR2 FQGNSA.

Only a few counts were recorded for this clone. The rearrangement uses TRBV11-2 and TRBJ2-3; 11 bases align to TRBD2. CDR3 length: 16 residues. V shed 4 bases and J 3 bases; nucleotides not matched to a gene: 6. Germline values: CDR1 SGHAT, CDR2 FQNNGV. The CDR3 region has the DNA TGTGCCAGCAGCTCCATAGCGGGGGGGCCGACAGATACGCAGTATTTT. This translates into CASSSIAGGPTDTQYF.

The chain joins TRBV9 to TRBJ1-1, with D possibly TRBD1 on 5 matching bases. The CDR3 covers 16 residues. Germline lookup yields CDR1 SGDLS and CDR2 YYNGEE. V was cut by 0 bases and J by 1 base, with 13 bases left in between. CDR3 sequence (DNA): TGTGCCAGCAGCGTAGTTGGGGGAATAAGGAACACTGAAGCTTTCTTT. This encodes CASSVVGGIRNTEAFF.

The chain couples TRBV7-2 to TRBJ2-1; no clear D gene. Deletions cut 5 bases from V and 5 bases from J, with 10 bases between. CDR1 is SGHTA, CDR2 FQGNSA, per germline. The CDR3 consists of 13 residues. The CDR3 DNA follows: TGTGCCAGCAGCCAAGGAACAAACAATGAGCAGTTCTTC. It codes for CASSQGTNNEQFF.

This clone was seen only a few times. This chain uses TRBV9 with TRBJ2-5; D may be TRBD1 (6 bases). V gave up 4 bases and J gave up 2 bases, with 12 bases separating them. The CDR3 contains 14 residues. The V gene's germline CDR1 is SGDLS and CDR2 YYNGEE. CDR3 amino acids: CASSISGTQETQYF. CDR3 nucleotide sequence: TGTGCCAGCAGCATATCCGGGACACAAGAGACCCAGTACTTC.